This TCR beta chain was documented in a study of cytomegalovirus exposure and HLA in healthy donors. The CDR3 has 15 residues. V trimming: 6 bases; J trimming: 4 bases; junction bases outside the gene matches: 8. Germline V gene sequence: CDR1 SGHAT, CDR2 FQNNGV. TCRdb's table, derived via immunoSEQ multiplex PCR, lists solely in-frame clones and lacks some. The table records some 140,000 clones, around 84% of them present only once. The sample was PBMCs. The chain uses TRBV11-2 and TRBJ2-1; 8 bases are shared with TRBD1. The source is a human donor in good health. CDR3 sequence (DNA): TGTGCCAGCAGACTCCCGGGACAGGTTTACAATGAGCAGTTCTTC. This codes for CASRLPGQVYNEQFF.